Listed here is a single T cell receptor (beta chain). Its antigen is unidentified. With V trimmed by 3 bases and J by 0 bases, 2 bases remained unmatched. The CDR3 is made up of 15 amino acids. A second PCR, run for about 6 to 12 cycles, used a sample-barcoded 5' primer plus a J-beta primer mix. Each sample provided no less than 2.5 million CDR3-containing paired-end reads. TCRdb re-analysed the 5' RACE reads in MiXCR, keeping a single row per CDR3 protein. The sample comprises about 1.5 million distinct CDR3 sequences, about 45% of which are singletons, and about 4.1% rests with the top ten. These data originate in a study of blood T cells in healthy people across ages. Study-wide results and caveats: With age, beta diversity per million T cells declined roughly linearly, significantly by roughly 40.

Source material: blood. The sequence was obtained from a woman under 30 in good health. The gene calls are TRBV12-3 or TRBV12-4 and TRBJ2-5, with TRBD2 matching over 9 bases. The CDR3 DNA is TGTGCCAGCAGTTTGAGCGGGGGGAACCAAGAGACCCAGTACTTC. Translated: CASSLSGGNQETQYF.